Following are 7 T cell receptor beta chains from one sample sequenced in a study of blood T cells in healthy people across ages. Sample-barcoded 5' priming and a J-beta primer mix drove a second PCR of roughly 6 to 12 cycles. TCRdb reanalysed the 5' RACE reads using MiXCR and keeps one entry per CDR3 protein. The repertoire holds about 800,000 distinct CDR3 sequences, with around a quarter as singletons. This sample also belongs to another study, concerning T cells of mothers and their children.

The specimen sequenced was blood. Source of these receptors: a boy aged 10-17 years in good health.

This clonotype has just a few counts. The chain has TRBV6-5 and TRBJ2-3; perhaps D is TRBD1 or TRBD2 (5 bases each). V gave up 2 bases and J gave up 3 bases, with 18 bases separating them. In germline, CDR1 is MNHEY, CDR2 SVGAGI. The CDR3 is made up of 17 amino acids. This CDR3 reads CASSYHLERDLTDTQYF. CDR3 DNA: TGTGCCAGCAGTTACCATTTGGAAAGGGACCTAACAGATACGCAGTATTTT.

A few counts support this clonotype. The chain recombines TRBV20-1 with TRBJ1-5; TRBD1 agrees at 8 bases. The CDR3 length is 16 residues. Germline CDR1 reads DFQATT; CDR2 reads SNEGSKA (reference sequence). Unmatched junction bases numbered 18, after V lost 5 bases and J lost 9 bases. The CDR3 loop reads CSAHRTGWGERWPQHF. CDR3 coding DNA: TGCAGTGCTCATAGGACAGGGTGGGGGGAGAGGTGGCCCCAGCATTTT.

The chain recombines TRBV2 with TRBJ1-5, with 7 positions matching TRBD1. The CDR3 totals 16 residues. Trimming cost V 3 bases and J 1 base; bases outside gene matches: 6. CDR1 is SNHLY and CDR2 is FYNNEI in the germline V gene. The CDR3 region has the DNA TGTGCCAGCAGTGACTCCGGGACAGTGAGCAATCAGCCCCAGCATTTT. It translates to CASSDSGTVSNQPQHF. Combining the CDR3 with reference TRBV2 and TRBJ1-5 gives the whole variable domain EPEVTQTPSHQVTQMGQEVILRCVPISNHLYFYWYRQILGQKVEFLVSFYNNEISEKSEIFDDQFSVERPDGSNFTLKIRSTKLEDSAMYFCASSDSGTVSNQPQHFGDGTRLSIL.

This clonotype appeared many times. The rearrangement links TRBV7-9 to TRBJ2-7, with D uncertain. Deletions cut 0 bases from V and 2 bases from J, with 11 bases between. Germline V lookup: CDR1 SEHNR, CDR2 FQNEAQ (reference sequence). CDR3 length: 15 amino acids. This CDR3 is CASSLAGGLPYEQYF. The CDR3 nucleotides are TGTGCCAGCAGCTTAGCGGGTGGCTTACCCTACGAGCAGTACTTC. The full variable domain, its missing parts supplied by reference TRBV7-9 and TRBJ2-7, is DTGVSQNPRHKITKRGQNVTFRCDPISEHNRLYWYRQTLGQGPEFLTYFQNEAQLEKSRLLSDRFSAERPKGSFSTLEIQRTEQGDSAMYLCASSLAGGLPYEQYFGPGTRLTVT.

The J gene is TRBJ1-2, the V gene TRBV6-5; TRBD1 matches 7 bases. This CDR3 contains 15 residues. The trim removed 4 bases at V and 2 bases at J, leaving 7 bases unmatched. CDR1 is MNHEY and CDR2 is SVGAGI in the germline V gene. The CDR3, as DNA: TGTGCCAGCAGTTTAGGCCCGGGACAGAACTATGGCTACACCTTC. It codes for CASSLGPGQNYGYTF.

The CDR3 region is CSALGQYYEQYF. CDR3 nucleotide sequence: TGCAGTGCCCTGGGACAGTACTACGAGCAGTACTTC. This chain connects TRBV20-1 to TRBJ2-7; 7 positions match TRBD1. Germline CDR1 DFQATT, CDR2 SNEGSKA (reference sequence). J gave up 3 bases and V 6 bases, and 5 bases lay outside the gene matches. The CDR3 extends over 12 amino acids.

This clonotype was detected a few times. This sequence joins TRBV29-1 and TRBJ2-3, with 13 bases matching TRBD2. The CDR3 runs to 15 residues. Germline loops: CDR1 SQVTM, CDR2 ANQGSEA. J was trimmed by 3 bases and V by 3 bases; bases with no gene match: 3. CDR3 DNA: TGCAGCGTTGAGGGGACTAGCGGGAAGACAGATACGCAGTATTTT. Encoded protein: CSVEGTSGKTDTQYF.